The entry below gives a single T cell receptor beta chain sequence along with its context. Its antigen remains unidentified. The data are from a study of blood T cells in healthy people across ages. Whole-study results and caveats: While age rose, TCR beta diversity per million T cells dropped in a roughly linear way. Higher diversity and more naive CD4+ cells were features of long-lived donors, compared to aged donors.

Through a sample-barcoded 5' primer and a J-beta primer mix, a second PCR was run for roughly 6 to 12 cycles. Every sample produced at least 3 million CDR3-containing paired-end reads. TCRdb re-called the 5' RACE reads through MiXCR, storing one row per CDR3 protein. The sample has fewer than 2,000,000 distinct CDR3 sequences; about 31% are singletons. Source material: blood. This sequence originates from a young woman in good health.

The CDR3 loop reads CASSQETPQRTQYF. The CDR3 DNA follows: TGTGCCAGCAGCCAAGAGACGCCCCAGCGGACCCAGTACTTC. The chain uses TRBV3-1 and TRBJ2-7; D ambiguous. The J call may be faulty, since TRBJ2-5 better matches the DNA end. This CDR3 region has 14 residues. Germline lookup yields CDR1 LGHDT and CDR2 YNNKEL (reference sequence).